What follows are 13 T cell receptor beta chains derived from one specimen sequenced in a study of shared clonotypes between healthy human individuals (dated by TCRdb to the early 2020s). Library prep was done by the immunoSEQ multiplex PCR assay. TCRdb's version of the immuneACCESS table is confined to in-frame rearrangements and falls short of the full clone set. An unresolved V gene accounts for under half of the shortfall where checked; the remainder is of unknown origin. Across this sample there are roughly 1 million clones, with approximately 78% seen only once. Jointly, the top ten make up approximately 0.5% of the sample. The sequenced sample consisted of memory CD4+ T cells from PBMCs. This specimen's cell subset or site label, interpreted: CD45RA-negative fraction. The receptors were gathered from a man younger than 35 in good health. Some clones in this sample may be carry-over from other donors' samples.

This sequence joins TRBV6-5 and TRBJ2-7; D gene ambiguous. This CDR3 spans 15 amino acids. Germline CDR1 MNHEY, CDR2 SVGAGI. Trimming took 0 bases from V and 4 from J, leaving 13 bases between them. In nucleotides, the CDR3 is TGTGCCAGCAGTTACTCCTCCAGGCCTTCTTACGAGCAGTACTTC. Translated, it gives CASSYSSRPSYEQYF.

The CDR3 here is CSVRGQGSDTQYF. The CDR3, as DNA: TGCAGCGTCAGAGGACAGGGGTCAGATACGCAGTATTTT. The chain carries TRBV29-1 and TRBJ2-3; 9 nucleotides align to TRBD1. The CDR3 covers 13 residues. Germline CDR1 reads SQVTM; CDR2 reads ANQGSEA. The J segment lost 4 bases and the V segment lost 6 bases, leaving 5 bases of the junction unmatched.

The chain joins TRBV28 to TRBJ2-7; no firm D call. Germline loops: CDR1 MDHEN, CDR2 SYDVKM. The CDR3 has 13 amino acids. Trimming took 6 bases from V and 4 from J, leaving 13 bases between them. The CDR3: CASRPTTSYEQYF. CDR3 in DNA: TGTGCCAGCAGGCCTACCACCTCGTACGAGCAGTACTTC.

This chain uses TRBV15 with TRBJ2-3; TRBD1 or TRBD2 may be the D gene (5 bases each). CDR3 length: 14 amino acids. The germline V and J ends were trimmed by 1 base and 4 bases, with 9 bases remaining between them. Germline CDR1 reads LNHNV; CDR2 reads YYDKDF (reference sequence). CDR3 coding DNA: TGTGCCACCAGCAGAGGGGACGTATCAGATACGCAGTATTTT. It translates to CATSRGDVSDTQYF.

This clone was recorded many times. CDR3 loop: CASSFGASGANVLTF. The DNA of the CDR3 is TGTGCCAGCAGTTTTGGTGCCTCTGGGGCCAACGTCCTGACTTTC. The chain links TRBV28 to TRBJ2-6; unclear D gene. The CDR3 sequence is 15 residues long. Germline V lookup: CDR1 MDHEN, CDR2 SYDVKM. The ends were cut back, 3 bases at V and 0 bases at J, with 6 bases in the middle.

The rearrangement joins TRBV5-4 to TRBJ2-1; TRBD2 matches at 7 bases. CDR1 and CDR2 from the germline V gene are SGHNT and YYREEE (reference sequence). This CDR3 comprises 17 residues. The junction had 17 bases not matched to a gene; V was cut back by 8 bases and J by 3 bases. The CDR3 DNA reads as TGTGCCAGTACAAGCGGGGCCCCGGAAGATTTCTACAATGAGCAGTTCTTC. Its protein product is CASTSGAPEDFYNEQFF.

This rearrangement joins TRBV15 to TRBJ1-1; TRBD1 is a possible D gene (5 bases). V lost 8 bases and J lost 0, with 7 bases in between. Germline-derived CDR1 and CDR2 are LNHNV and YYDKDF (reference sequence). The CDR3 has 12 residues. The CDR3 is CATGTVNTEAFF. CDR3 DNA sequence: TGTGCCACCGGGACGGTGAACACTGAAGCTTTCTTT. The variable domain in full, with the rest retrieved from reference TRBV15 and TRBJ1-1, is DAMVIQNPRYQVTQFGKPVTLSCSQTLNHNVMYWYQQKSSQAPKLLFHYYDKDFNNEADTPDNFQSRRPNTSFCFLDIRSPGLGDTAMYLCATGTVNTEAFFGQGTRLTVV.

The chain carries TRBV27 and TRBJ2-3; D is perhaps TRBD1 (6 bases). V was pared by 10 bases and J by 2 bases, with 16 bases between. The CDR3 contains 14 residues. Germline lookup yields CDR1 MNHEY and CDR2 SMNVEV (reference sequence). CDR3 amino acids: CATKVGAVTDTQYF. The DNA of the CDR3 is TGTGCCACCAAAGTGGGGGCCGTCACAGATACGCAGTATTTT.

The rearrangement uses TRBV5-1 and TRBJ2-3, with TRBD2 identical over 14 bases. Germline V gives CDR1 SGHRS, CDR2 YFSETQ. This CDR3 region has 20 residues. The V gene end was trimmed by 0 bases and the J gene end by 1 base; junction bases not matched to a gene: 10. The CDR3 coding sequence is TGCGCCAGCAGCTTGGCCTGGACTAGCGGGAGGCCAAGACGCACAGATACGCAGTATTTT. This encodes CASSLAWTSGRPRRTDTQYF.

CDR3 residues: CASSEARGRAPYNEQFF. The CDR3 DNA reads as TGTGCCAGCAGTGAAGCGCGCGGGAGGGCCCCCTACAATGAGCAGTTCTTC. The chain is built from TRBV6-1 and TRBJ2-1; 9 bases line up with TRBD2. V dropped 0 bases and J dropped 2; count of bases not matched to a gene: 5. CDR1 and CDR2 (germline): MNHNS, SASEGT. This CDR3 spans 17 amino acids.

The chain uses TRBV6-6 and TRBJ2-2; the match to TRBD1 covers 8 bases. The CDR3 runs 14 residues. J was trimmed by 3 bases and V by 6 bases; bases with no gene match: 3. Germline assignment: CDR1 MNHNY and CDR2 SVGAGI (reference sequence). The CDR3 DNA sequence: TGTGCCAGCAGCACAGGGGGTTACACCGGGGAGCTGTTTTTT. This encodes CASSTGGYTGELFF.

The chain has TRBV7-3 and TRBJ2-1, with TRBD2 identical over 11 bases. CDR1 is SGHTA, CDR2 FQGTGA, per germline. V lost 5 bases to trimming and J lost 1 base; unmatched junction nucleotides: 13. The CDR3 extends over 19 amino acids. The CDR3 loop reads CASSPEGTSGPGSYNEQFF. The CDR3 nucleotides read TGTGCCAGCAGCCCGGAGGGGACTAGCGGACCAGGATCCTACAATGAGCAGTTCTTC.

The chain combines TRBV2 with TRBJ2-4; D could derive from TRBD1 or TRBD2 (5 bases each). Trimming shortened V by 6 bases and J by 3 bases, and 12 bases separated the two germline ends. CDR1 SNHLY and CDR2 FYNNEI come from the germline V gene. There are 14 residues in the CDR3. The CDR3 loop is CASRGTDGKNIQYF. CDR3 sequence (DNA): TGTGCCAGCAGGGGGACGGACGGCAAAAACATTCAGTACTTC.